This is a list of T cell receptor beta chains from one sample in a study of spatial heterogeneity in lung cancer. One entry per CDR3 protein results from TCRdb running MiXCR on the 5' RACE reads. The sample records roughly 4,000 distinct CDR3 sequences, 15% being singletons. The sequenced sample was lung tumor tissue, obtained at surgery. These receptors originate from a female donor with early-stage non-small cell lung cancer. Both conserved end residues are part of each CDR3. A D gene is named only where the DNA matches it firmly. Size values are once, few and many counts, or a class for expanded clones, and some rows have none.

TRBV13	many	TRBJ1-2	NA	TGTGCCAGCAGCCCGGACGGGGCTACCGGGATCTATGGCTACACCTTC	CASSPDGATGIYGYTF
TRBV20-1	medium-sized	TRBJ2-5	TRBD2	TGCAGTGCTACCGCTAGCGGGCAGACCCAGTACTTC	CSATASGQTQYF
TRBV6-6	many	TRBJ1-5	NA	TGTGCCAGCAGCCAAATTTTGGGGAAAGGCAATCAGCCCCAGCATTTT	CASSQILGKGNQPQHF
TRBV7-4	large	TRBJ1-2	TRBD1	TGTGCCAGCAGCAACCAGACAGGGCTCTATGGCTACACCTTC	CASSNQTGLYGYTF
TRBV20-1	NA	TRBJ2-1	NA	TGCAGTGCTATAACGGGACTTACCTACAATGAGCAGTTCTTC	CSAITGLTYNEQFF
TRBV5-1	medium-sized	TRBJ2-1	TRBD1	TGCGCCAGCAGCTCTAGACAGGGGTCGTACAATGAGCAGTTCTTC	CASSSRQGSYNEQFF
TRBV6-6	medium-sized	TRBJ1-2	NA	TGTGCCAGCAGTTTTGGGCCTAGTACCGACTGCACCTTC	CASSFGPSTDCTF
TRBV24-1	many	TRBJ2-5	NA	TGTGCCACCAGCGAGGGGGGAGCGGGACGAAAGACCCAGTACTTC	CATSEGGAGRKTQYF
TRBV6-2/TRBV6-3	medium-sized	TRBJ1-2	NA	TGTGCCAGCAGTTACCGGGCGTTGCGTGGCTACACCTTC	CASSYRALRGYTF
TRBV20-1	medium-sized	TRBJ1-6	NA	TGCAGTGCTAGAGATGGTCGAAATTCACCCCTCCACTTT	CSARDGRNSPLHF
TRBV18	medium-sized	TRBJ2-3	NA	TGTGCCAGCTCACCGACCTTCCCCACAGATACGCAGTATTTT	CASSPTFPTDTQYF
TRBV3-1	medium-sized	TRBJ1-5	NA	TGTGCCAGCAGCCAGGGATTCAATCAGCCCCAGCATTTT	CASSQGFNQPQHF
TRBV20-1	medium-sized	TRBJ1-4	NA	TGCAGTGCTAGAAGGGACATACGGCCAATTGAAAAACTGTTTTTT	CSARRDIRPIEKLFF
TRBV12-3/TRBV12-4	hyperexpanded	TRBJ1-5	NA	TGTGCCAGCAGATCCGGGACGGTGCATGATAGCAATCAGCCCCAGCATTTT	CASRSGTVHDSNQPQHF
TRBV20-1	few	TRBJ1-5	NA	TGCAGTGCTAGAGTACCAGGCCAATTTACCCAGCCCCAGCATTTT	CSARVPGQFTQPQHF